What follows are 9 T cell receptor beta chains derived from one specimen sequenced in a study of breast tumors, draining lymph nodes, adjacent tissues. Breast cancer patients provided tissue from their axillary draining lymph nodes. TCRdb used MiXCR to reprocess the multiplex PCR reads, holding one entry per CDR3 protein. The sample carries over 70,000 distinct CDR3 sequences, over 25% recorded once. The sample was axillary lymph node tissue. The receptors originated from a female donor with breast cancer. Some clones in this sample may be carry-over from other donors' samples.

This clonotype has at least ten counts. J is TRBJ2-5 and V is TRBV12-3 or TRBV12-4; no firm D call. Trimming removed 5 bases from V and 4 bases from J, with 14 bases in between. The CDR3 consists of 14 residues. The CDR3 DNA follows: TGTGCCAGCAGTGCCACCACCATGGGAGAGACCCAGTACTTC. Translation gives CASSATTMGETQYF.

The table lists this clonotype with many counts. The chain combines TRBV6-1 with TRBJ1-3, with a tentative D call TRBD1 (5 bases). Trimming removed 7 bases at V and 8 bases at J, with 15 bases between. The germline gives CDR1 MNHNS, CDR2 SASEGT. This CDR3 is 13 amino acids long. CDR3 amino acids: CASTRTAGDTIYF. The CDR3 region has the DNA TGTGCCAGCACCAGGACGGCGGGGGACACCATATATTTT.

The rearrangement uses TRBV7-8 and TRBJ1-2; tentative D call: TRBD1 (6 bases). V was cut by 4 bases and J by 4 bases, with 10 bases left in between. The germline CDR1 and CDR2 sequences are SGHVS and FQNEAQ. The CDR3 has 13 amino acids. The CDR3 region has the DNA TGTGCCAGCAGCTCAGGGGCCTTCTATGGCTACACCTTC. Protein: CASSSGAFYGYTF.

This clonotype was found many times. This rearrangement joins TRBV28 to TRBJ2-3; D may be TRBD2 (5 bases). The germline V gene has CDR1 MDHEN and CDR2 SYDVKM. The CDR3 contains 14 residues. The germline V and J ends were trimmed by 10 bases and 0 bases, with 14 bases remaining between them. The CDR3 reads CATMEVISTDTQYF. CDR3 nucleotides: TGTGCCACAATGGAGGTCATTAGCACAGATACGCAGTATTTT.

The chain has TRBV2 and TRBJ2-1; 13 positions agree with TRBD2. Germline V CDR1 and CDR2: SNHLY, FYNNEI. J gave up 12 bases and V 0 bases, and 17 bases lay outside the gene matches. CDR3 length: 19 amino acids. Here the CDR3 reads CASSEALRLLGTSGKGQFF. CDR3 bases: TGTGCCAGCAGTGAAGCGCTTCGGCTTCTAGGGACTAGCGGGAAAGGGCAGTTCTTC.

This clonotype showed up many times. This sequence joins TRBV11-2 and TRBJ2-2; D uncertain. The CDR3 is 15 amino acids. Trimming removed 2 bases at V and 8 bases at J, with 15 bases between. CDR1 and CDR2 (germline): SGHAT, FQNNGV. The DNA for the CDR3 is TGTGCCAGCAGCTTATGGAAAGCCCAGTCGGGGGAGCTGTTTTTT. Translating it yields CASSLWKAQSGELFF.

This clonotype showed up many times. This chain uses TRBV24-1 with TRBJ2-2; D not resolved. The CDR3 totals 16 residues. The germline V gene encodes CDR1 KGHDR and CDR2 SFDVKD. V lost 0 bases and J lost 4, with 11 bases in between. The CDR3 DNA follows: TGTGCCACCAGTGATTTGGAGCCCCTCGGCACCGGGGAGCTGTTTTTT. This encodes CATSDLEPLGTGELFF.

Comments on this clonotype: Germline is not matched at one junction end, which may reflect a read error. V is TRBV7-2 and J is TRBJ1-4; no definite D call. This CDR3 contains 15 residues. Germline loops: CDR1 SGHTA, CDR2 FQGNSA. In DNA form, the CDR3 reads TGTGCCAGCAGCTTAACCCCACTGCGGCGAACGAAACTGTCTTTT. It codes for CASSLTPLRRTKLSF.

Points on this clonotype: Because the CDR3's place on the DNA is in doubt, the DNA is left out and the CDR3 is given as listed by TCRdb. V gene TRBV14 combines with J gene TRBJ1-6; whether TRBD1, the table's D call, matches the DNA was not checked. The germline V gene has CDR1 SGHDN and CDR2 FVKESK. With termini counted, the CDR3 has 16 amino acids. CDR3 in amino acids: CASYEQYFGRNSPLHF.